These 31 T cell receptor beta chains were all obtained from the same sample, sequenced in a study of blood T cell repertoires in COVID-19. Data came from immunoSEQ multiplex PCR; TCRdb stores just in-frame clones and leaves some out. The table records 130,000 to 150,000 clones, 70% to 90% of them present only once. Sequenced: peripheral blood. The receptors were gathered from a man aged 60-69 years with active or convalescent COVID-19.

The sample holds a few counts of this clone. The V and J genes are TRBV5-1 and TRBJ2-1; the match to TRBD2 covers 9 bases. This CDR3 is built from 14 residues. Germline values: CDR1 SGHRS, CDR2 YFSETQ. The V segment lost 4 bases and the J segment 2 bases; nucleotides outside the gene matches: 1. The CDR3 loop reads CASSIAGAYNEQFF. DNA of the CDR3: TGCGCCAGCAGCATAGCGGGGGCCTACAATGAGCAGTTCTTC.

The CDR3 DNA reads TGTGCCAGCAGCATTCTGACTAGCGGGACGGGAGAGCAGTACTTC. Translated: CASSILTSGTGEQYF. The chain uses TRBV7-2 and TRBJ2-7; 11 bases match TRBD2. Trimming removed 5 bases from V and 7 bases from J; junction bases left unmatched: 10. Germline values: CDR1 SGHTA, CDR2 FQGNSA. The CDR3 is made up of 15 amino acids. The whole variable domain, remainder taken from reference TRBV7-2 and TRBJ2-7, is GAGVSQSPSNKVTEKGKDVELRCDPISGHTALYWYRQSLGQGLEFLIYFQGNSAPDKSGLPSDRFSAERTGGSVSTLTIQRTQQEDSAVYLCASSILTSGTGEQYFGPGTRLTVT.

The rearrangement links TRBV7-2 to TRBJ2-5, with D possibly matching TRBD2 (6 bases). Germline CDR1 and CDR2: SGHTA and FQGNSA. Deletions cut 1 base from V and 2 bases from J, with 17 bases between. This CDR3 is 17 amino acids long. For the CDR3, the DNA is TGTGCCAGCAGCTTAGGAACGATTTTGGGGGGACAAGAGACCCAGTACTTC. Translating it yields CASSLGTILGGQETQYF.

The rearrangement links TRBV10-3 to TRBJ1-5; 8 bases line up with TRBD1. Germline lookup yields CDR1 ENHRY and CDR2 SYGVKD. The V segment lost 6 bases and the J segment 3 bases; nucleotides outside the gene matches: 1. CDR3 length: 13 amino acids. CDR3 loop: CAIRGQVNQPQHF. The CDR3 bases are TGTGCCATCAGGGGACAGGTCAATCAGCCCCAGCATTTT.

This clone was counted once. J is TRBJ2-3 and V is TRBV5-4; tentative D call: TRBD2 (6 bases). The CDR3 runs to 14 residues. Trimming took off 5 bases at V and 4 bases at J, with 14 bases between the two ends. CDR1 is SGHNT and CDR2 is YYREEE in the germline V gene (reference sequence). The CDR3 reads CASRTDGEADTQYF. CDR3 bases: TGTGCCAGCAGGACCGACGGGGAGGCAGATACGCAGTATTTT.

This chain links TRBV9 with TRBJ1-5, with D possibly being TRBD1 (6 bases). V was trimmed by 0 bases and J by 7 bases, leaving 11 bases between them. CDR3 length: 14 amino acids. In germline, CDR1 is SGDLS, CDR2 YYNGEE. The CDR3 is CASSVGGGRQPQHF. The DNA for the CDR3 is TGTGCCAGCAGCGTAGGAGGGGGAAGGCAGCCCCAGCATTTT.

CDR3 amino acids: CASSLGSGGTDTQYF. Written as DNA, the CDR3 is TGTGCCAGCAGCTTAGGAAGCGGGGGCACAGATACGCAGTATTTT. The chain has TRBV7-8 and TRBJ2-3, with 7 bases lining up with TRBD2. CDR1 is SGHVS and CDR2 is FQNEAQ in the germline V gene. Trimming removed 1 base from V and 1 base from J; junction bases left unmatched: 2. This CDR3 has 15 amino acids.

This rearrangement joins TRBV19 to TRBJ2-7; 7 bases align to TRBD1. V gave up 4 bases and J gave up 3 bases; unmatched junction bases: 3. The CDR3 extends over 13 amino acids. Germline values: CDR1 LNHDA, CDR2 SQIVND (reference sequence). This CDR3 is CASSTSGGYEQYF. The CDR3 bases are TGTGCCAGTAGTACTTCAGGGGGCTACGAGCAGTACTTC.

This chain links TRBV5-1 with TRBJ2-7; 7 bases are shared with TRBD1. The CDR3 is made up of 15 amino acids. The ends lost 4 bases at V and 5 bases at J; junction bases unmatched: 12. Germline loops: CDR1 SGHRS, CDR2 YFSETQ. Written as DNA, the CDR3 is TGCGCCAGCAGCCCGGTAGGCCAGGGGGTCAACGAGCAGTACTTC. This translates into CASSPVGQGVNEQYF.

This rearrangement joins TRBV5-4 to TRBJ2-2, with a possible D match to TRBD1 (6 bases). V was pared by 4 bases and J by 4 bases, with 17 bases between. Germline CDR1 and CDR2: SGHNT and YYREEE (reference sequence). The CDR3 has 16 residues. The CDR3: CASSTGTLGSTGELFF. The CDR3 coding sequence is TGTGCCAGCAGCACCGGGACATTAGGAAGCACCGGGGAGCTGTTTTTT.

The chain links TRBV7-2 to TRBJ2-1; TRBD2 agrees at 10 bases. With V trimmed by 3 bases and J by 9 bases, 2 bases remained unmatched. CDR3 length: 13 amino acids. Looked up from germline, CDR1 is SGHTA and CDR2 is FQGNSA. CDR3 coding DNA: TGTGCCAGCAGCTTGAGCGGGAGGGGTGAGCAGTTCTTC. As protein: CASSLSGRGEQFF.

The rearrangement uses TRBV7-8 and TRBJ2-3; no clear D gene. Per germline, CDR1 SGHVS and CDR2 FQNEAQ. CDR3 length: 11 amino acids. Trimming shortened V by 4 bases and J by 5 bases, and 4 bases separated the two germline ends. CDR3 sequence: CASSSRDTQYF. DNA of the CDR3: TGTGCCAGCAGCTCGAGAGATACGCAGTATTTT.

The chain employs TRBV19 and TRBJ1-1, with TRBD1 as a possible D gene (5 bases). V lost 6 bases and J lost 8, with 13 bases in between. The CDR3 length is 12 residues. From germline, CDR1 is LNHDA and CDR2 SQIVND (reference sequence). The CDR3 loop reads CASSRWRGEAFF. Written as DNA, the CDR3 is TGTGCCAGTAGCCGCTGGAGGGGAGAAGCTTTCTTT.

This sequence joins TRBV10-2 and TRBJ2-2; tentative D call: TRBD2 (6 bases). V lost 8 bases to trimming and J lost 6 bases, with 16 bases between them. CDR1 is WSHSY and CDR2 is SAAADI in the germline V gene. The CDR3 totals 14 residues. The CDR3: CASRDSGGPGELFF. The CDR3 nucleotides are TGCGCCAGCCGGGACTCCGGGGGACCCGGGGAGCTGTTTTTT.

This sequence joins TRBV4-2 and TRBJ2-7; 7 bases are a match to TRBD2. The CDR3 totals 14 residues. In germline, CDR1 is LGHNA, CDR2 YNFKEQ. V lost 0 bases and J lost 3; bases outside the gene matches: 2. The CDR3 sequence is CASSQDGGDYEQYF. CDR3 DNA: TGTGCCAGCAGCCAAGATGGGGGGGACTACGAGCAGTACTTC.

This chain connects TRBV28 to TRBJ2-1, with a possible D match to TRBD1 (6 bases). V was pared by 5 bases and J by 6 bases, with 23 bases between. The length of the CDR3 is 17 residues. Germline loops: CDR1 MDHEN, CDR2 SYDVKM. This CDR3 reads CASSPGHPSYSVNEQFF. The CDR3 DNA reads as TGTGCCAGCAGTCCGGGACACCCGAGTTACAGTGTCAATGAGCAGTTCTTC.

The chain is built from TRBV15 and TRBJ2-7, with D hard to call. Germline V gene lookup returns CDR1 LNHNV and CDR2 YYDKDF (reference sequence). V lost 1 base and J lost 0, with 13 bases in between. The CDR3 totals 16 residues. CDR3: CATSRVPRLSSYEQYF. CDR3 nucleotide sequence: TGTGCCACCAGCAGAGTCCCACGACTTAGCTCCTACGAGCAGTACTTC.

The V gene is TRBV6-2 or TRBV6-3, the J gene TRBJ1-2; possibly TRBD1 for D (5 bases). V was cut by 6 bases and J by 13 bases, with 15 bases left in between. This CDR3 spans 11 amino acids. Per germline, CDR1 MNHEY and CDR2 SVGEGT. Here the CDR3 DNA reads TGTGCCAGCAGCCGCACAGGCTGGATCACCTTC. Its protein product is CASSRTGWITF.

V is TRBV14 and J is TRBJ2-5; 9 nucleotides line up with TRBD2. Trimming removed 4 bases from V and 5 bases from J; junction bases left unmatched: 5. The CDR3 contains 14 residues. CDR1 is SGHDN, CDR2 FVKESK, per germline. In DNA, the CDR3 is TGTGCCAGCAGCCTGCTAGCGGGAAGGGAGACCCAGTACTTC. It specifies CASSLLAGRETQYF.

The CDR3 loop is CASRGGGYTF. The CDR3 nucleotides read TGTGCCAGCAGGGGAGGAGGCTACACCTTC. V usage is TRBV6-5 and J usage is TRBJ1-2, with D uncertain. CDR1 is MNHEY and CDR2 is SVGAGI in the germline V gene. V dropped 6 bases and J dropped 8 bases, with 7 bases sitting between them. CDR3 length: 10 residues.

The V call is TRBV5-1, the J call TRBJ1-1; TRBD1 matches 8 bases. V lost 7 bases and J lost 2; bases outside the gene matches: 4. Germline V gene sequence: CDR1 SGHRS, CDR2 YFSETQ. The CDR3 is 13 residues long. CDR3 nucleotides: TGCGCCAGCGCGGGACAGGCAAACACTGAAGCTTTCTTT. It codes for CASAGQANTEAFF.

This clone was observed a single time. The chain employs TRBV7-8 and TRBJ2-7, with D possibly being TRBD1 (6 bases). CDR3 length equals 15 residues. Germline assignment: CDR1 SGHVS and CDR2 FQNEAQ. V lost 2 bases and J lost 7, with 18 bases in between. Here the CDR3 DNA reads TGTGCCAGCAGCTTAAGGACAGCCAAGTACGAGGAGCAGTACTTC. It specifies CASSLRTAKYEEQYF.

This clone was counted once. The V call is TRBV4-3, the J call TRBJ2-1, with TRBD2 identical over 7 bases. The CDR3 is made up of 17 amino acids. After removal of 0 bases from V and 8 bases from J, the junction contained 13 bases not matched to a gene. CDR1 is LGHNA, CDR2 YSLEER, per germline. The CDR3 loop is CASSQDRWQGGFDEQFF. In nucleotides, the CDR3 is TGCGCCAGCAGCCAAGATAGGTGGCAGGGAGGGTTCGATGAGCAGTTCTTC.

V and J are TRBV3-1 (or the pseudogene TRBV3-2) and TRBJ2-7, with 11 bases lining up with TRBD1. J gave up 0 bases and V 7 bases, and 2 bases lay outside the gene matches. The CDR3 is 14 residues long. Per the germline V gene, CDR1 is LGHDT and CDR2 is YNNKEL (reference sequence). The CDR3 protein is CASTGTGGSYEQYF. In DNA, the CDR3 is TGTGCCAGCACCGGGACAGGGGGCTCCTACGAGCAGTACTTC.

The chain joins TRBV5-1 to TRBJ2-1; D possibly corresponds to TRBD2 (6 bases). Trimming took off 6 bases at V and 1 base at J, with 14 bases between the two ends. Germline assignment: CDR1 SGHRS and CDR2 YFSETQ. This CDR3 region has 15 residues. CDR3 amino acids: CASKGGTESYNEQFF. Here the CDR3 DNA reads TGCGCCAGCAAGGGCGGGACGGAATCCTACAATGAGCAGTTCTTC.

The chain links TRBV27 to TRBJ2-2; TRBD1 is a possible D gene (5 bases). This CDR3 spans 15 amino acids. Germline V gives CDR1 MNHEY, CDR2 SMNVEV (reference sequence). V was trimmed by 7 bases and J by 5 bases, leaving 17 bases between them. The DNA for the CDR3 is TGTGCCAGCAACCTAGGGGCAGGGTGGACCGGGGAGCTGTTTTTT. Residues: CASNLGAGWTGELFF.

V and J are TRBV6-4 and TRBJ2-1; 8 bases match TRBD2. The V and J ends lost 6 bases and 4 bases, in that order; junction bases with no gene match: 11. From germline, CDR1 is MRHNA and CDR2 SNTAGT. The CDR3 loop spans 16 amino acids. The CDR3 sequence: CASRPDSGTPYNEQFF. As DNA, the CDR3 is TGTGCCAGCAGACCAGATAGCGGGACCCCTTACAATGAGCAGTTCTTC.

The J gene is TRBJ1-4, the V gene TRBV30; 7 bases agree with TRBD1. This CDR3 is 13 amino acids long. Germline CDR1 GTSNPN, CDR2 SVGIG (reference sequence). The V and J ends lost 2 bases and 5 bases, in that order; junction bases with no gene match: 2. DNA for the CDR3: TGTGCCTGGAGTAAACAGGGGAATGAAAAACTGTTTTTT. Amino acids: CAWSKQGNEKLFF.

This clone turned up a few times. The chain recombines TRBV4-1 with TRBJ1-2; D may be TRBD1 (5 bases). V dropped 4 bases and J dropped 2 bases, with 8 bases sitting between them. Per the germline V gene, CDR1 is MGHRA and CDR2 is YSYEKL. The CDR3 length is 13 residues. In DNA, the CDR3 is TGCGCCAGCAGCCTCGGGGGGAACTATGGCTACACCTTC. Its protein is CASSLGGNYGYTF.

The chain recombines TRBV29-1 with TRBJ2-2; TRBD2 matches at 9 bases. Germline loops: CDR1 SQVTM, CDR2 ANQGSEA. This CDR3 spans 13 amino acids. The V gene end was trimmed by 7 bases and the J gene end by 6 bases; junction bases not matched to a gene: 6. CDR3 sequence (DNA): TGCAGCGCGCGGACTAGCGCGGCCGGGGAGCTGTTTTTT. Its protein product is CSARTSAAGELFF.

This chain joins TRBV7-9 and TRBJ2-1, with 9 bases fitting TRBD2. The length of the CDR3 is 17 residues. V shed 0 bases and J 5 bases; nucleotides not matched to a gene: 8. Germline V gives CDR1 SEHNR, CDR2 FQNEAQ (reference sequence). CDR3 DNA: TGTGCCAGCAGCTTAGCCCACGCGGGAGGGCCGAACAATGAGCAGTTCTTC. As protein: CASSLAHAGGPNNEQFF. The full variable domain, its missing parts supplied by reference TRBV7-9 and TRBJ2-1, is DTGVSQNPRHKITKRGQNVTFRCDPISEHNRLYWYRQTLGQGPEFLTYFQNEAQLEKSRLLSDRFSAERPKGSFSTLEIQRTEQGDSAMYLCASSLAHAGGPNNEQFFGPGTRLTVL.